The 30 T cell receptor beta chains listed next were all sequenced from one sample in a study of shared clonotypes between healthy human individuals. The data were produced by immunoSEQ multiplex PCR, yet TCRdb's version contains in-frame clones alone and is incomplete. The sample records approximately 500,000 clones, 90% to 97% being singletons. Input material: naive CD4+ T cells sorted from blood. Specified subset: CD45RA+ positively selected. These receptors were taken from a woman in her thirties in good health.

This clone appeared a single time. CDR3 residues: CASSVTTSTDTQYF. DNA of the CDR3: TGCGCCAGCAGCGTGACGACGAGCACAGATACGCAGTATTTT. V is TRBV5-1 and J is TRBJ2-3, with unresolved D. The V gene lost 4 bases and the J gene lost 0 bases, with 9 bases spanning the gap. Germline V gene data show CDR1 as SGHRS and CDR2 as YFSETQ. The length of the CDR3 is 14 residues. The full variable domain, completed using reference TRBV5-1 and TRBJ2-3, is KAGVTQTPRYLIKTRGQQVTLSCSPISGHRSVSWYQQTPGQGLQFLFEYFSETQRNKGNFPGRFSGRQFSNSRSEMNVSTLELGDSALYLCASSVTTSTDTQYFGPGTRLTVL.

This rearrangement joins TRBV28 to TRBJ2-7; 12 nucleotides line up with TRBD1. V lost 7 bases and J lost 7; bases outside the gene matches: 11. Germline V gives CDR1 MDHEN, CDR2 SYDVKM. CDR3 length: 15 amino acids. In DNA, the CDR3 is TGTGCCAGCAACATCCCCGGGACAGGGGGCAGGGAGCAGTACTTC. Its translation is CASNIPGTGGREQYF.

CDR3 sequence reads: CASSSISGAVSYNEQFF. CDR3 nucleotides: TGTGCCAGCAGCTCGATTAGCGGGGCGGTCTCCTACAATGAGCAGTTCTTC. The genes are TRBV5-6 and TRBJ2-1, with 8 bases matching TRBD2. V lost 3 bases, J lost 0 bases, and 8 bases stayed unmatched. In germline, CDR1 is SGHDT, CDR2 YYEEEE. The CDR3 has 17 amino acids.

The chain uses TRBV2 and TRBJ1-5; no clear D. The length of the CDR3 is 14 residues. With 4 bases removed from V and 3 bases from J, the gap between germline ends came to 10 bases. Germline CDR1 SNHLY, CDR2 FYNNEI. The chain's CDR3 is CASSVLTSNQPQHF. For the CDR3, the DNA is TGTGCCAGCAGTGTCCTGACCTCCAATCAGCCCCAGCATTTT.

The chain joins TRBV5-4 to TRBJ2-3; D not certain. The CDR3 covers 16 residues. Germline loops: CDR1 SGHNT, CDR2 YYREEE (reference sequence). The ends were cut back, 5 bases at V and 0 bases at J, with 16 bases in the middle. CDR3 DNA: TGTGCCAGCAGACACCAAAGAATGACTAGCACAGATACGCAGTATTTT. Translation gives CASRHQRMTSTDTQYF.

The chain has TRBV29-1 and TRBJ1-2; D remains unclear. V shed 5 bases and J shed 0 bases, with 7 bases lying between them. CDR1 and CDR2 from the germline V gene are SQVTM and ANQGSEA. The CDR3 has 12 residues. CDR3 sequence reads: CSVRLTNYGYTF. In DNA form, the CDR3 reads TGCAGCGTTCGCCTAACTAACTATGGCTACACCTTC.

The chain combines TRBV7-9 with TRBJ2-3, with D perhaps given as TRBD1 or TRBD2 (6 bases each). The CDR3 is 15 residues long. The germline gives CDR1 SEHNR, CDR2 FQNEAQ (reference sequence). Trimming pared 8 bases from V and 2 bases from J, leaving 17 bases between. CDR3 amino acids: CASALRGEYTDTQYF. CDR3 nucleotide sequence: TGTGCCAGCGCACTTAGGGGGGAGTACACAGATACGCAGTATTTT.

This clone was detected once. Other DNA sequences in this sample translate to the same CDR3. The chain uses TRBV7-3 and TRBJ1-5; no clear D. The CDR3 is 13 residues long. V lost 0 bases and J 7 bases, leaving 7 bases between the germline ends. Germline values: CDR1 SGHTA, CDR2 FQGTGA. CDR3 sequence reads: CASSLTGGQPQHF. The DNA for the CDR3 is TGTGCCAGCAGCTTAACAGGAGGGCAGCCCCAGCATTTT. The full variable domain, its missing parts supplied by reference TRBV7-3 and TRBJ1-5, is GAGVSQTPSNKVTEKGKYVELRCDPISGHTALYWYRQSLGQGPEFLIYFQGTGAADDSGLPNDRFFAVRPEGSVSTLKIQRTERGDSAVYLCASSLTGGQPQHFGDGTRLSIL.

The chain recombines TRBV6-5 with TRBJ1-1, with D hard to call. Trimming shortened V by 6 bases and J by 1 base, and 9 bases separated the two germline ends. This CDR3 has 13 residues. In germline, CDR1 is MNHEY, CDR2 SVGAGI. CDR3 residues: CASRRNGNTEAFF. CDR3 nucleotide sequence: TGTGCCAGCAGGAGGAATGGGAACACTGAAGCTTTCTTT.

V usage is TRBV6-6 and J usage is TRBJ2-7, with D perhaps matching TRBD2 (5 bases). Trimming cost V 0 bases and J 4 bases, with 13 bases left between them. This CDR3 is built from 15 residues. Germline V gives CDR1 MNHNY, CDR2 SVGAGI (reference sequence). CDR3 in amino acids: CASSYSNGREYEQYF. In DNA form, the CDR3 reads TGTGCCAGCAGTTACTCGAACGGTAGGGAGTACGAGCAGTACTTC.

This clone was detected only once. The genes are TRBV27 and TRBJ2-2, with 8 positions matching TRBD1. V lost 4 bases, J lost 4 bases, and 8 bases stayed unmatched. Germline V lookup: CDR1 MNHEY, CDR2 SMNVEV (reference sequence). This CDR3 has 16 residues. CDR3 in DNA: TGTGCCAGCAGTTCGACAGGGGTTATGGGCACCGGGGAGCTGTTTTTT. This translates into CASSSTGVMGTGELFF.

This chain connects TRBV5-4 to TRBJ2-3, with TRBD2 matching 13 bases. The CDR3 loop spans 17 amino acids. Germline V gene data show CDR1 as SGHNT and CDR2 as YYREEE (reference sequence). V was pared by 2 bases and J by 5 bases, with 8 bases of the junction left unmatched. CDR3 sequence: CASSFGLAGAGGDTQYF. DNA for the CDR3: TGTGCCAGCAGCTTTGGACTAGCGGGAGCCGGTGGAGATACGCAGTATTTT.

Concerning this clone itself: A read error may produce the germline difference seen at one junction end. The rearrangement joins TRBV5-4 to TRBJ2-7, with D maybe TRBD2 (5 bases). Germline V CDR1 and CDR2: SGHNT, YYREEE (reference sequence). CDR3 length equals 14 residues. The CDR3, as DNA: TGCGCCAGCAGCCCTGGGGATCGGGGATACGAGCAGTACTTC. It codes for CASSPGDRGYEQYF.

The chain recombines TRBV28 with TRBJ1-5, with D possibly being TRBD1 (6 bases). The CDR3 covers 14 residues. The germline CDR1 and CDR2 sequences are MDHEN and SYDVKM. The V end was cut by 7 bases, the J end by 3 bases, with 13 bases between. CDR3 region: CASTTGPDNQPQHF. Here the CDR3 DNA reads TGTGCCAGCACCACAGGGCCAGACAATCAGCCCCAGCATTTT. The whole variable domain, filled in from reference TRBV28 and TRBJ1-5, reads DVKVTQSSRYLVKRTGEKVFLECVQDMDHENMFWYRQDPGLGLRLIYFSYDVKMKEKGDIPEGYSVSREKKERFSLILESASTNQTSMYLCASTTGPDNQPQHFGDGTRLSIL.

CDR3 sequence: CASSMRIAEGNEQFF. CDR3 DNA sequence: TGTGCCAGTAGTATGAGAATAGCCGAGGGGAATGAGCAGTTCTTC. This sequence joins TRBV19 and TRBJ2-1; D could derive from TRBD1 or TRBD2 (5 bases each). The CDR3 spans 15 residues. Trimming took 3 bases from V and 7 from J, leaving 16 bases between them. From germline, CDR1 is LNHDA and CDR2 SQIVND (reference sequence).

The chain recombines TRBV14 with TRBJ2-5, with a tentative D call TRBD2 (5 bases). The germline gives CDR1 SGHDN, CDR2 FVKESK. This CDR3 contains 15 residues. V was pared by 4 bases and J by 2 bases, with 14 bases between. CDR3 sequence reads: CASSREGLLQETQYF. CDR3 in DNA: TGTGCCAGCAGCCGGGAAGGACTGTTACAAGAGACCCAGTACTTC.

J is TRBJ2-2 and V is TRBV19; 7 bases are a match to TRBD2. The J segment lost 5 bases and the V segment lost 7 bases, leaving 4 bases of the junction unmatched. Germline V gives CDR1 LNHDA, CDR2 SQIVND (reference sequence). The CDR3 has 13 residues. The CDR3 region has the DNA TGTGCCAGTATGCGGGAGCAGACCGGGGAGCTGTTTTTT. Translated, it gives CASMREQTGELFF.

The chain links TRBV5-4 to TRBJ2-3; D uncertain. Per the germline V gene, CDR1 is SGHNT and CDR2 is YYREEE (reference sequence). V dropped 4 bases and J dropped 5 bases, with 11 bases sitting between them. The CDR3 contains 13 residues. DNA of the CDR3: TGTGCCAGCAGCAATTGGCAGGTAGATACGCAGTATTTT. This translates into CASSNWQVDTQYF.

This clone was observed a single time. V gene TRBV2 combines with J gene TRBJ2-1, with unresolved D. Germline CDR1 reads SNHLY; CDR2 reads FYNNEI. With 6 bases removed from V and 0 bases from J, the gap between germline ends came to 12 bases. The CDR3 loop spans 15 amino acids. CDR3 loop: CASSLGFSSYNEQFF. The DNA for the CDR3 is TGTGCCAGCAGCCTAGGTTTTAGCTCCTACAATGAGCAGTTCTTC.

The chain links TRBV28 to TRBJ1-5, with D unclear. Germline lookup yields CDR1 MDHEN and CDR2 SYDVKM. CDR3 length: 13 residues. Trimming took 8 bases from V and 0 from J, leaving 8 bases between them. The CDR3, as DNA: TGTGCCAGCCTTCCCAATAGCAATCAGCCCCAGCATTTT. Its translation: CASLPNSNQPQHF.

The chain recombines TRBV27 with TRBJ2-7; the match to TRBD2 covers 10 bases. CDR3 length: 13 amino acids. The V segment lost 6 bases and the J segment 5 bases; nucleotides outside the gene matches: 4. The germline gives CDR1 MNHEY, CDR2 SMNVEV (reference sequence). The CDR3 sequence: CASRIAGGHEQYF. The CDR3 DNA reads TGTGCCAGCAGAATAGCGGGAGGCCACGAGCAGTACTTC.

Here the CDR3 reads CASSPGGIAGQSTDTQYF. CDR3 coding DNA: TGTGCCAGCAGCCCCGGTGGTATAGCGGGCCAAAGCACAGATACGCAGTATTTT. V usage is TRBV13 and J usage is TRBJ2-3; 7 nucleotides match TRBD2. From germline, CDR1 is PRHDT and CDR2 FYEKMQ (reference sequence). V shed 5 bases and J 0 bases; nucleotides not matched to a gene: 14. The CDR3 contains 18 residues.

The chain employs TRBV2 and TRBJ1-3, with D tentatively TRBD1 (6 bases). The germline V gene encodes CDR1 SNHLY and CDR2 FYNNEI. V dropped 4 bases and J dropped 8 bases, with 12 bases sitting between them. This CDR3 is built from 13 residues. CDR3 sequence: CASSGNREDTIYF. CDR3 DNA sequence: TGTGCCAGCAGTGGAAACAGGGAAGACACCATATATTTT.

This rearrangement joins TRBV6-6 to TRBJ2-7; 10 bases are shared with TRBD1. Germline assignment: CDR1 MNHNY and CDR2 SVGAGI (reference sequence). Germline trimming cut 6 bases from V and 5 bases from J; bases unmatched to any gene: 7. The length of the CDR3 is 14 residues. The CDR3 region is CASSPGQGNDEQYF. CDR3 DNA: TGTGCCAGCAGCCCGGGACAGGGGAACGACGAGCAGTACTTC.

The chain couples TRBV5-1 to TRBJ2-7, with 8 bases that match TRBD1. The CDR3 sequence is 16 residues long. From germline, CDR1 is SGHRS and CDR2 YFSETQ. J gave up 0 bases and V 7 bases, and 12 bases lay outside the gene matches. The CDR3 sequence: CASRASGTGDSYEQYF. CDR3 bases: TGCGCCAGCCGGGCATCGGGGACAGGTGACTCCTACGAGCAGTACTTC.

V usage is TRBV6-1 and J usage is TRBJ2-7; D might be TRBD1 (6 bases). The CDR3 has 15 amino acids. Trimming cost V 7 bases and J 7 bases, with 23 bases left between them. Germline V CDR1 and CDR2: MNHNS, SASEGT. The CDR3 sequence: CASTKTQGGSWEQYF. The CDR3 DNA is TGTGCCAGCACCAAAACACAAGGGGGTTCGTGGGAGCAGTACTTC.

This clone has only a few counts. The chain uses TRBV2 and TRBJ2-2; a possible D gene is TRBD2 (5 bases). V shed 6 bases and J shed 7 bases, with 9 bases lying between them. CDR1 SNHLY and CDR2 FYNNEI come from the germline V gene. This CDR3 region has 12 residues. CDR3 in amino acids: CASRADGGELFF. CDR3 in DNA: TGTGCCAGCAGAGCGGATGGCGGGGAGCTGTTTTTT. The full variable domain, completed using reference TRBV2 and TRBJ2-2, is EPEVTQTPSHQVTQMGQEVILRCVPISNHLYFYWYRQILGQKVEFLVSFYNNEISEKSEIFDDQFSVERPDGSNFTLKIRSTKLEDSAMYFCASRADGGELFFGEGSRLTVL.

The CDR3 DNA follows: TGTGCCAGCAGTCCGATTTTTAGGGCTAGCGGGATTACGTTCTACGAGCAGTACTTC. It is translated as CASSPIFRASGITFYEQYF. The gene calls are TRBV27 and TRBJ2-7; 9 positions agree with TRBD2. V was clipped by 5 bases and J by 3 bases; unmatched bases: 20. This CDR3 is built from 19 residues. Germline CDR1 and CDR2: MNHEY and SMNVEV (reference sequence).

The chain recombines TRBV25-1 with TRBJ2-7, with 12 nucleotides matching TRBD2. From germline, CDR1 is MGHDK and CDR2 SYGVNS. The length of the CDR3 is 15 residues. Trimming at V came to 8 bases and at J to 6 bases, leaving 11 bases not matched to a gene. CDR3 bases: TGTGCCAGCGGACTAGCGGGAACGCCGGGGGGCGAGCAGTACTTC. It codes for CASGLAGTPGGEQYF.

This chain connects TRBV2 to TRBJ2-2, with D perhaps TRBD1 (6 bases). CDR3 length: 14 amino acids. V lost 10 bases and J 0 bases, leaving 12 bases between the germline ends. Germline assignment: CDR1 SNHLY and CDR2 FYNNEI. CDR3 loop: CATGGQSNTGELFF. CDR3 nucleotide sequence: TGTGCCACCGGAGGACAGTCGAACACCGGGGAGCTGTTTTTT. The full variable domain, its missing parts supplied by reference TRBV2 and TRBJ2-2, is EPEVTQTPSHQVTQMGQEVILRCVPISNHLYFYWYRQILGQKVEFLVSFYNNEISEKSEIFDDQFSVERPDGSNFTLKIRSTKLEDSAMYFCATGGQSNTGELFFGEGSRLTVL.